This entry is about one T cell receptor beta chain. Donors in Cohort 3 who had recovered were those with two negative PCRs, healthcare professional clearance, or resolution of their symptoms. Original analysis: It was from reference gene primer amplification that nucleated cell counts were estimated. The method was immunoSEQ multiplex PCR; TCRdb's version includes in-frame clones alone and lacks a portion of them. That table gives V, J and clone size, and the DNA gave D and trimming. The sample contains roughly 240,000 clones, around 88% of which appear only once. This entry comes from a study of blood T cell repertoires in COVID-19. The overall study: Samples representing acute and convalescent COVID-19 were sourced from the United States, Italy and Spain. PBMCs, B-cell-depleted T cells, or T cells provided the cDNA or gDNA that made up the material.

V lost 3 bases and J 6 bases, leaving 22 bases between the germline ends. The CDR3 spans 16 residues. Germline V lookup: CDR1 GTSNPN, CDR2 SVGIG (reference sequence). The origin of this receptor is a woman aged 45-60 years who had recovered from COVID-19. The chain is built from TRBV30 and TRBJ2-3, with a possible D match to TRBD2 (6 bases). What was sequenced was PBMCs or T cells enriched from blood (not recorded which). The CDR3 region has the DNA TGTGCCTGGAGAGTGGGGGGTCAGGGTATTGTTGATACGCAGTATTTT. Translating gives CAWRVGGQGIVDTQYF.